These T cell receptor beta chains were read from a single sample in a study of CD8+CD57+ T cells in acquired aplastic anemia. TCRdb processed the reads anew with MiXCR; each CDR3 protein has one entry. This sample yields approximately 470,000 distinct CDR3 sequences, of which roughly 34% are seen a single time; 0.82% belongs to the top ten. The specimen sequenced was sorted CD4+, CD8+, or CD8+CD57+ T cells (not recorded which) from PBMCs. These receptor sequences come from a human donor with aplastic anemia. The CDR3 runs from the conserved cysteine through the conserved F or W. A D gene is named only where the DNA matches it firmly. Rows may omit the clone size; those that give it use once, few, many or a size class.

V	J	D	size	DNA	CDR3
TRBV10-3	TRBJ1-5	TRBD1	many	TGTGCCATCAGTCGGGACAGTTTTGAACAGCCCCAGCATTTT	CAISRDSFEQPQHF
TRBV5-1	TRBJ1-6	.	many	TGCGCCAGCAGCTTGGCCGCAGGGGAGGGGAATTCACCCCTCCACTTT	CASSLAAGEGNSPLHF
TRBV15	TRBJ2-5	.	once	TGTGCCACCAGCAGAGACAGGGGAAGTGGAACCCAAGAGACCCAGTACTTC	CATSRDRGSGTQETQYF
TRBV11-2	TRBJ2-7	TRBD2	many	TGTGCCAGCAGATGGGCGGGGGGTACCTACGAGCAGTACTTC	CASRWAGGTYEQYF
TRBV10-3	TRBJ1-1	.	many	TGTGCCATCAGTGAGTCTGCTGAAGCTTTCTTT	CAISESAEAFF
TRBV10-2	TRBJ1-2	.	.	TGCGCCAGCTACCCCGGGCAGGACAGTAACTATGGCTACACCTTC	CASYPGQDSNYGYTF
TRBV13	TRBJ2-1	TRBD2	once	TGTGCCAGCAGCTTAGAAGGCGGGAGTACTAGTCTTCTTGAGCAGTTCTTC	CASSLEGGSTSLLEQFF
TRBV29-1	TRBJ1-1	TRBD1	many	TGCAGCGTTGTCCGTGTGGGACAGGGAACGGAAGCTTTCTTT	CSVVRVGQGTEAFF
TRBV3-1	TRBJ2-2	.	.	TGTGCCAGCAGCCAACGAGGGGGGGCATCCGGGGAGCTGTTTTTT	CASSQRGGASGELFF
TRBV5-8	TRBJ1-5	.	few	TGTGCCAGCAGCTTGGAAGGGGGGCGAAATCAGCCCCAGCATTTT	CASSLEGGRNQPQHF
TRBV3-1	TRBJ1-2	.	few	TGTGCCAGCAGCCGGGCCGGGGGGAATGGCTACACCTTC	CASSRAGGNGYTF
TRBV11-1	TRBJ2-7	TRBD2	many	TGTGCCAGCAGCTCCGGTGGGTTAGCGGGGATCTCCTACGAGCAGTACTTC	CASSSGGLAGISYEQYF
TRBV20-1	TRBJ2-2	.	.	TGCAGTGCTAGGATCGACGGGAAGAACACCGGGGAGCTGTTTTTT	CSARIDGKNTGELFF